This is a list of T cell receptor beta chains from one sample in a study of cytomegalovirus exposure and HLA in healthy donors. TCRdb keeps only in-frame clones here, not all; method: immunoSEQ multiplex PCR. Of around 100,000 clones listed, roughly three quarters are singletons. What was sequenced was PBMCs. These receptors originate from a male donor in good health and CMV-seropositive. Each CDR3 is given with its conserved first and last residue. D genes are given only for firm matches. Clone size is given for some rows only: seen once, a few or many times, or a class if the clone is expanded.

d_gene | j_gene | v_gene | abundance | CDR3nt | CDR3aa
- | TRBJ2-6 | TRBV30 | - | TGTGCCTGGAGCGATCCCAGGGGCTCCTCTGGGGCCAACGGCCTGACTTTC | CAWSDPRGSSGANGLTF
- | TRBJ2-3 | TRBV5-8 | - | TGTGCCAGCAGCTTTACAATGGCCACAGATACGCAGTATTTT | CASSFTMATDTQYF
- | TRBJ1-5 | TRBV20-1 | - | TGCAGTGCCAGGCGGGGGCAGCCCCAGCATTTT | CSARRGQPQHF
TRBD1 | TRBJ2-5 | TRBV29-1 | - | TGCAGCGTTGAGAACCGGGACAGAGGTCTTGTTGAGACCCAGTACTTC | CSVENRDRGLVETQYF
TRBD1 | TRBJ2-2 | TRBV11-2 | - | TGTGCCAGCAGCTTAGGACAGGGTGTAGTAACCGGGGAGCTGTTTTTT | CASSLGQGVVTGELFF
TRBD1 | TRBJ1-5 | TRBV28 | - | TGTGCCAGCAGTTTAGGCCGGACAGGGAATCAGCCCCAGCATTTT | CASSLGRTGNQPQHF
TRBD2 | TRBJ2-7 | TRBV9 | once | TGTGCCAGCAGCGTAGCGTCGAGGGCTGATGGGACTAGCGGCTACGAGCAGTACTTC | CASSVASRADGTSGYEQYF
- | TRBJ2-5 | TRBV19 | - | TGTGCCAGTAGTAGGGACTACCAAGAGACCCAGTACTTC | CASSRDYQETQYF
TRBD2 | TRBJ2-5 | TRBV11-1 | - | TGTGCCAGCAGCCCTACGGGACTACTAGAAGAGACCCAGTACTTC | CASSPTGLLEETQYF
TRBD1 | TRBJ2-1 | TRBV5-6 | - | TGTGCCAGCAGCTTGGTAAGGGGACAGGGGAACGGGCAGTTCTTC | CASSLVRGQGNGQFF
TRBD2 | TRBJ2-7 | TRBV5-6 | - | TGTGCCAGCAGCCACGGACGGGCGGGAGACCCCCGCTACGAGCAGTACTTC | CASSHGRAGDPRYEQYF
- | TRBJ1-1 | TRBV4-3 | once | TGCGCCAGCAGCCAAGATCGATGGGGGGGGGCTCAAGCTTTCTTT | CASSQDRWGGAQAFF
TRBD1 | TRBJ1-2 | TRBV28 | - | TGTGCCAGCAGTGGGACAGCTCCCAAGTATGGCTACACCTTC | CASSGTAPKYGYTF
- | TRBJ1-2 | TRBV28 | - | TGTGCCAGCACGGATGGGGCTTCCTCAACCTATGGCTACACCTTC | CASTDGASSTYGYTF
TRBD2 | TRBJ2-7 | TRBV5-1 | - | TGCGCCAGCAGCTCTGGACTAGCGTCCACCTACGAGCAGTACTTC | CASSSGLASTYEQYF
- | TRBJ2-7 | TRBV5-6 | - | TGTGCCAGCAGCTTGGGCCAGGGGCGCTACGAGCAGTACTTC | CASSLGQGRYEQYF
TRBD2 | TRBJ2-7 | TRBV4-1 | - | TGCGCTTCCGGAATAGCGGGAAACTACGAGCAGTACTTC | CASGIAGNYEQYF
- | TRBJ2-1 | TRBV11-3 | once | TGTGCCAGCAGCCCGCGGCATGGTGGCTACAATGAGCAGTTCTTC | CASSPRHGGYNEQFF
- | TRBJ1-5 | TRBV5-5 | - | TGTGCCAGCAGCGCCATGGGGGGGACAAATCAGCCCCAGCATTTT | CASSAMGGTNQPQHF
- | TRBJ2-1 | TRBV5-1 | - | TGCGCCAGCAGCTGGCGAACTAATAACAATGAGCAGTTCTTC | CASSWRTNNNEQFF
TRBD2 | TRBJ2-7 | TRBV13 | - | TGTGCCAGCAAGTCAGCGGGAGGGAGTGACGAGCAGTACTTC | CASKSAGGSDEQYF
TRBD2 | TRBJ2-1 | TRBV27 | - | TGTGCCAGCAGTTCGAGGGAGGGCGATGAGCAGTTCTTC | CASSSREGDEQFF
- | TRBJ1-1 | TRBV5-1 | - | TGCGCCAGCAGCTTGGCGGGGGAGAGTGGAGCCACTGAAGCTTTCTTT | CASSLAGESGATEAFF
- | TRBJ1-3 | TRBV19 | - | TGTGCCAGTAGTATCGCCAGCTCTGGAAACACCATATATTTT | CASSIASSGNTIYF
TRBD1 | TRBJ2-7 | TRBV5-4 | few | TGTGCCAGCAGCTCACCGGGACAGGGGTTCTACGAGCAGTACTTC | CASSSPGQGFYEQYF
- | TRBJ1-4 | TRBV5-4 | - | TGCGCCAGCAGAGGAGGGAGTAATGAAAAACTGTTTTTT | CASRGGSNEKLFF
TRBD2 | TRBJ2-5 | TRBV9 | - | TGTGCCAGCGCCCGGGGGGGGCTCGGGGGTGAGACCCAGTACTTC | CASARGGLGGETQYF